This TCR beta chain was captured by sequencing in a study of early T cells in non-severe SARS-CoV-2 infection. This clonotype was seen many times. Its target is unknown. The study's findings and limits: Matching against VDJdb likely underestimated virus-specific expansions, favoring anti-spike CD8.

Separate cDNA molecules each had unique molecular identifiers attached to them. A single record per CDR3 protein comes from TCRdb applying MiXCR to the 5' RACE reads. Of just over 95,000 distinct CDR3 sequences listed, more than 9.5% are singletons. The CDR3 runs to 14 residues. CDR1 is ENHRY and CDR2 is SYGVKD in the germline V gene. Trimming removed 3 bases from V and 2 bases from J, with 11 bases in between. The specimen was whole blood. This sequence was found in an adult who was a healthcare worker with PCR-confirmed SARS-CoV-2 infection or an uninfected control (not recorded which). The gene calls are TRBV10-3 and TRBJ2-7; D might be TRBD1 (6 bases). The CDR3 sequence: CAISEDRTTYEQYF. In nucleotides, the CDR3 is TGTGCCATCAGTGAAGACAGGACGACCTACGAGCAGTACTTC.